This T cell receptor beta chain was identified during a study of T cells expressing NK-cell markers. Study information: Just one sequenced donor of eight was HCMV-seronegative, while seven were seropositive.

A 5'RACE template switching approach incorporating UMIs was used to make TCR beta cDNA. Each CDR3 protein gets one entry in TCRdb, which reprocessed the 5' RACE reads and gives no DNA. The table gives 440,000 or so distinct CDR3 sequences; the top ten clones make up 7.3% of it. CDR3 length equals 12 residues. CDR1 and CDR2 (germline): SGHTA, FQGNSA. The clonotype was recovered from a woman between 18 and 69 years old in good health. This chain links TRBV7-2 with TRBJ2-5; TCRdb's assignment of TRBD2 cannot be checked, as there is no DNA. Sequencing was carried out using blood T cells: a sorted CD56 or NKG2C T cell subset, CD4+ or CD8+ T cells, or bulk PBMC T cells (not recorded which). CDR3 amino acids: CASRASVGTQYF.